The 6 T cell receptor beta chains given below trace back to one sample, sequenced in a study of beta chain features in type 1 diabetes. Every isolated RNA sample was fully reverse transcribed, so sequencing captured expressed TCRB transcripts. Measured with immunoSEQ multiplex PCR; TCRdb has only the in-frame clones, and not every one. The sample contains roughly 730,000 clones, around 15% of which appear only once. Their specific antigens are unknown. The study, taken as a whole, reports: TCRB CDR3 length was moderately but significantly reduced in all four CD4+ subsets of Type 1 diabetes patients.

Material: naive CD4+ T cells from blood. The source of these receptors is a young man with type 1 diabetes.

J is TRBJ2-3 and V is TRBV7-2, with TRBD2 as a possible D gene (6 bases). This CDR3 contains 16 residues. V gave up 5 bases and J gave up 6 bases, with 21 bases separating them. Germline CDR1 and CDR2: SGHTA and FQGNSA. CDR3 bases: TGTGCCAGCAGCCGCAGACTAGACCCGTATTTGGATACGCAGTATTTT. It encodes CASSRRLDPYLDTQYF. Variable domain in full (rest from reference TRBV7-2 and TRBJ2-3): GAGVSQSPSNKVTEKGKDVELRCDPISGHTALYWYRQSLGQGLEFLIYFQGNSAPDKSGLPSDRFSAERTGGSVSTLTIQRTQQEDSAVYLCASSRRLDPYLDTQYFGPGTRLTVL.

The chain links TRBV6-5 to TRBJ2-5; tentatively, D is TRBD2 (5 bases). V was pared by 8 bases and J by 4 bases, with 11 bases between. The CDR3 spans 12 residues. In germline, CDR1 is MNHEY, CDR2 SVGAGI. CDR3 in DNA: TGTGCCAGCCATAGCGACGGAGAGACCCAGTACTTC. This codes for CASHSDGETQYF.

There are a few counts of this clone. The rearrangement uses TRBV5-4 and TRBJ1-2, with 11 bases identical to TRBD1. The CDR3 extends over 15 amino acids. With 4 bases clipped from V and 7 bases from J, the junction kept 9 bases outside the gene matches. Germline CDR1 SGHNT, CDR2 YYREEE (reference sequence). The CDR3 here is CASSPGQGAVGGYTF. CDR3 nucleotides: TGTGCCAGCAGCCCAGGACAGGGGGCGGTTGGTGGCTACACCTTC.

This clone has more than one count but fewer than ten. The genes are TRBV10-3 and TRBJ2-1; 8 nucleotides match TRBD2. This CDR3 region has 15 residues. CDR1 is ENHRY and CDR2 is SYGVKD in the germline V gene. The ends lost 4 bases at V and 6 bases at J; junction bases unmatched: 8. CDR3 loop: CAISVEAGGPNEQFF. The CDR3 nucleotides are TGTGCCATCAGTGTTGAGGCGGGGGGCCCCAATGAGCAGTTCTTC.

This clone showed up just a few times. The rearrangement links TRBV5-4 to TRBJ2-5; 8 nucleotides line up with TRBD1. The CDR3 is 15 amino acids. The germline gives CDR1 SGHNT, CDR2 YYREEE (reference sequence). The junction had 10 bases not matched to a gene; V was cut back by 4 bases and J by 5 bases. The CDR3 here is CASSPRRQGMETQYF. The CDR3 nucleotides read TGTGCCAGCAGCCCCCGACGACAGGGGATGGAGACCCAGTACTTC.

The chain links TRBV10-3 to TRBJ1-6, with D possibly TRBD1 on 5 matching bases. V was clipped by 11 bases and J by 5 bases, with 16 bases between them. There are 14 residues in the CDR3. The V gene's germline CDR1 is ENHRY and CDR2 SYGVKD. CDR3 loop: CAVRRELNNSPLHF. In DNA form, the CDR3 reads TGTGCCGTACGCAGGGAGTTGAATAATTCACCCCTCCACTTT.